This passage covers 21 T cell receptor beta chains from one sample sequenced in a study of T cells in localized non-small cell lung cancer. This table comes from immunoSEQ multiplex PCR, and its TCRdb copy is limited to in-frame clones, with some not included. The data show 25,000 to 35,000 clones, around 90% seen once. The source was peripheral blood, collected before any cancer treatment. The receptors come from a female donor at least 60 years old with stage III squamous cell lung carcinoma.

The chain employs TRBV18 and TRBJ2-5, with D perhaps being TRBD1 or TRBD2 (5 bases each). Between the trimmed V and J ends, which lost 2 bases and 2 bases, there was a span of 18 bases. The CDR3 has 17 amino acids. Per germline, CDR1 KGHSH and CDR2 LQKENI. The DNA of the CDR3 is TGTGCCAGCTCACCATTTTCCCCCTCGTGGGGGCAAGAGACCCAGTACTTC. This encodes CASSPFSPSWGQETQYF.

This chain uses TRBV28 with TRBJ2-3, with 12 bases matching TRBD2. Germline V gene data show CDR1 as MDHEN and CDR2 as SYDVKM. The V and J ends lost 9 bases and 0 bases, in that order; junction bases with no gene match: 10. This CDR3 is 17 amino acids long. CDR3 coding DNA: TGTGCCAGTAGTCTCAGACTAGCGGGGGCTAGCACAGATACGCAGTATTTT. This gives the protein CASSLRLAGASTDTQYF.

This chain joins TRBV11-2 and TRBJ1-4; 7 bases align to TRBD1. This CDR3 spans 14 amino acids. Germline V gene data show CDR1 as SGHAT and CDR2 as FQNNGV. V lost 0 bases to trimming and J lost 7 bases; unmatched junction nucleotides: 2. The CDR3 DNA sequence: TGTGCCAGCAGCTTAGACAGGGGGTTTGAAAAACTGTTTTTT. Its protein is CASSLDRGFEKLFF.

The chain is built from TRBV29-1 and TRBJ1-1; 9 bases map to TRBD1. Per the germline V gene, CDR1 is SQVTM and CDR2 is ANQGSEA. This CDR3 region has 13 residues. Losses at the gene ends were 7 bases for V and 2 bases for J; bases not matched to a gene: 5. The CDR3 sequence is CSGTQGANTEAFF. The DNA of the CDR3 is TGCAGCGGTACACAGGGGGCCAACACTGAAGCTTTCTTT.

The chain employs TRBV7-9 and TRBJ1-6; D not certain. CDR1 and CDR2 from the germline V gene are SEHNR and FQNEAQ (reference sequence). This CDR3 region has 18 residues. V lost 3 bases to trimming and J lost 8 bases, with 23 bases between them. CDR3 sequence (DNA): TGTGCCAGCAGCTTCGTTGGCAGACCGAGTCTAACTCATTCACCCCTCCACTTT. This translates into CASSFVGRPSLTHSPLHF.

The chain employs TRBV28 and TRBJ1-5; D possibly corresponds to TRBD1 (6 bases). CDR1 and CDR2 (germline): MDHEN, SYDVKM. The CDR3 runs to 14 residues. V dropped 7 bases and J dropped 2 bases, with 12 bases sitting between them. In DNA, the CDR3 is TGTGCCAGCACCCGCGCAGGGGGCAATCAGCCCCAGCATTTT. Its translation is CASTRAGGNQPQHF. Supplemented by reference TRBV28 and TRBJ1-5, the full variable domain reads DVKVTQSSRYLVKRTGEKVFLECVQDMDHENMFWYRQDPGLGLRLIYFSYDVKMKEKGDIPEGYSVSREKKERFSLILESASTNQTSMYLCASTRAGGNQPQHFGDGTRLSIL.

The chain has TRBV10-1 and TRBJ1-1; no clear D gene. There are 12 residues in the CDR3. V was pared by 2 bases and J by 8 bases, with 9 bases between. Germline loops: CDR1 WNHNN, CDR2 SYGVQD (reference sequence). DNA for the CDR3: TGCGCCAGCAGTGAGCCGAACTCGGAAGCTTTCTTT. Residues: CASSEPNSEAFF.

The chain combines TRBV28 with TRBJ2-7; TRBD1 aligns across 10 bases. Germline loops: CDR1 MDHEN, CDR2 SYDVKM. V gave up 2 bases and J gave up 7 bases; unmatched junction bases: 5. This CDR3 has 14 residues. For the CDR3, the DNA is TGTGCCAGCAGTTTACCGGACAGGGGGAGGGAGCAGTACTTC. Protein sequence: CASSLPDRGREQYF.

The chain has TRBV27 and TRBJ1-6; weak D call: TRBD1 (5 bases). This CDR3 spans 12 amino acids. V was clipped by 8 bases and J by 14 bases, with 16 bases between them. Germline assignment: CDR1 MNHEY and CDR2 SMNVEV (reference sequence). CDR3 loop: CASRGTHGSLHF. Written as DNA, the CDR3 is TGTGCCAGCCGGGGCACTCATGGGTCCCTCCACTTT.

This chain links TRBV11-2 with TRBJ2-3; a possible D gene is TRBD1 (5 bases). Germline CDR1 reads SGHAT; CDR2 reads FQNNGV. This CDR3 is 15 amino acids long. The ends were cut back, 5 bases at V and 4 bases at J, with 16 bases in the middle. CDR3 residues: CASSPVGKGADTQYF. The DNA of the CDR3 is TGTGCCAGCAGCCCAGTCGGCAAAGGGGCAGATACGCAGTATTTT.

This chain connects TRBV4-1 to TRBJ2-6; unclear D gene. This CDR3 contains 17 residues. Trimming stripped 1 base from V and 0 bases from J, with 10 bases between. From germline, CDR1 is MGHRA and CDR2 YSYEKL. CDR3: CASSQGSTFSGANVLTF. CDR3 DNA: TGCGCCAGCAGCCAAGGTTCTACCTTCTCTGGGGCCAACGTCCTGACTTTC.

The chain is built from TRBV5-1 and TRBJ2-5, with 8 bases that match TRBD1. V shed 0 bases, J shed 2 bases, and the junction held 18 bases outside the gene matches. The CDR3 consists of 20 residues. From germline, CDR1 is SGHRS and CDR2 YFSETQ. CDR3 protein: CASSLVRDRTWGSSQETQYF. The CDR3 region has the DNA TGCGCCAGCAGCTTGGTCCGGGACAGGACGTGGGGGTCCTCTCAAGAGACCCAGTACTTC.

This rearrangement joins TRBV4-3 to TRBJ1-1, with a tentative D call TRBD1 (5 bases). Trimming took 0 bases from V and 10 from J, leaving 15 bases between them. The V gene's germline CDR1 is LGHNA and CDR2 YSLEER. The CDR3 has 14 amino acids. CDR3 sequence reads: CASSQDIGGRGAFF. For the CDR3, the DNA is TGCGCCAGCAGCCAAGATATTGGGGGAAGAGGAGCTTTCTTT.

The genes are TRBV18 and TRBJ2-7, with 7 bases lining up with TRBD1. Per germline, CDR1 KGHSH and CDR2 LQKENI. The CDR3 consists of 14 residues. V was clipped by 6 bases and J by 4 bases; unmatched bases: 9. The CDR3 coding sequence is TGTGCCAGCTCCTCGGGACAGAGAAATTACGAGCAGTACTTC. The encoded protein is CASSSGQRNYEQYF.

The rearrangement joins TRBV10-3 to TRBJ2-2; possibly TRBD1 for D (5 bases). The CDR3 consists of 14 residues. Germline loops: CDR1 ENHRY, CDR2 SYGVKD. The V gene lost 4 bases and the J gene lost 5 bases, with 11 bases spanning the gap. The CDR3 reads CAISGNGATGELFF. The CDR3 DNA follows: TGTGCCATCAGTGGAAATGGGGCGACCGGGGAGCTGTTTTTT.

The chain combines TRBV7-3 with TRBJ2-5, with a weak D call TRBD1 (6 bases). V gave up 2 bases and J gave up 6 bases, with 10 bases separating them. Germline V gives CDR1 SGHTA, CDR2 FQGTGA. This CDR3 spans 13 amino acids. CDR3 nucleotides: TGTGCCAGCAGCTTAGGCAGGGGACAGACCCAGTACTTC. This sequence encodes CASSLGRGQTQYF.

The V and J genes are TRBV28 and TRBJ1-2; no reliable D call. Germline-derived CDR1 and CDR2 are MDHEN and SYDVKM. The CDR3 is 13 residues long. V gave up 2 bases and J gave up 4 bases, with 8 bases separating them. In DNA, the CDR3 is TGTGCCAGCAGTTTACCGGACGGCTATGGCTACACCTTC. Its translation: CASSLPDGYGYTF.

The V gene is TRBV9, the J gene TRBJ1-3, with D possibly matching TRBD1 (6 bases). The germline V and J ends were trimmed by 2 bases and 2 bases, with 11 bases remaining between them. The CDR3 loop spans 15 amino acids. CDR1 and CDR2 from the germline V gene are SGDLS and YYNGEE. The CDR3 DNA reads TGTGCCAGCAGCGTGAGACAGGCGCCTGGAAACACCATATATTTT. This gives the protein CASSVRQAPGNTIYF.

The chain links TRBV5-1 to TRBJ2-7; 8 nucleotides align to TRBD1. CDR1 SGHRS and CDR2 YFSETQ come from the germline V gene. CDR3 length equals 14 residues. V was clipped by 2 bases and J by 4 bases; unmatched bases: 5. CDR3 bases: TGCGCCAGCAGCTTAGGACAGGGAAAGTACGAGCAGTACTTC. Its protein product is CASSLGQGKYEQYF.

This clone was seen more than once but under ten times. V usage is TRBV28 and J usage is TRBJ2-3; D is ambiguous. Trimming took off 3 bases at V and 1 base at J, with 8 bases between the two ends. CDR3 length: 14 amino acids. Germline CDR1 MDHEN, CDR2 SYDVKM. The DNA for the CDR3 is TGTGCCAGCAGTTTTTTGAGCGGCACAGATACGCAGTATTTT. This sequence encodes CASSFLSGTDTQYF.

This chain uses TRBV15 with TRBJ2-1; TRBD2 aligns across 13 bases. V gave up 7 bases and J gave up 7 bases; unmatched junction bases: 13. CDR3 length: 17 amino acids. Germline loops: CDR1 LNHNV, CDR2 YYDKDF (reference sequence). CDR3 sequence reads: CATTLEPLTSGRNEQFF. Written as DNA, the CDR3 is TGTGCCACCACTTTAGAGCCCCTGACTAGCGGGAGGAATGAGCAGTTCTTC.